The 4 T cell receptor beta chains presented below share a single source sample, sequenced in a study of blood T cell repertoires in COVID-19. Profiled with immunoSEQ multiplex PCR; TCRdb holds only in-frame clones, not every one. The table records some 220,000 clones, 83% of them present only once. Sequencing input: peripheral blood. The receptors derive from a human donor in a cohort sampled during active COVID-19.

CDR3 residues: CASSFGTKDLGGETQYF. The CDR3 DNA is TGTGCCAGCAGTTTCGGGACCAAAGACCTCGGGGGGGAGACCCAGTACTTC. The chain carries TRBV28 and TRBJ2-5; TRBD2 aligns across 7 bases. Germline assignment: CDR1 MDHEN and CDR2 SYDVKM. The CDR3 is 17 residues long. The junction had 15 bases not matched to a gene; V was cut back by 3 bases and J by 5 bases.

This rearrangement joins TRBV11-2 to TRBJ2-5, with 7 nucleotides matching TRBD1. This CDR3 is built from 16 residues. The germline CDR1 and CDR2 sequences are SGHAT and FQNNGV. Germline trimming cut 4 bases from V and 5 bases from J; bases unmatched to any gene: 13. CDR3 in DNA: TGTGCCAGCAGCTCTGAAGTCACAGGGGATTTCGAGACCCAGTACTTC. Protein: CASSSEVTGDFETQYF. The whole variable domain, filled in from reference TRBV11-2 and TRBJ2-5, reads EAGVAQSPRYKIIEKRQSVAFWCNPISGHATLYWYQQILGQGPKLLIQFQNNGVVDDSQLPKDRFSAERLKGVDSTLKIQPAKLEDSAVYLCASSSEVTGDFETQYFGPGTRLLVL.

The J gene is TRBJ2-1, the V gene TRBV19; 10 bases line up with TRBD2. The V gene's germline CDR1 is LNHDA and CDR2 SQIVND (reference sequence). CDR3 size: 14 residues. With V trimmed by 5 bases and J by 8 bases, 6 bases remained unmatched. The DNA of the CDR3 is TGTGCCAGTAGTTCCGGACTAGCGGTCGATGAGCAGTTCTTC. The encoded protein is CASSSGLAVDEQFF.

The chain recombines TRBV7-2 with TRBJ1-5, with a weak D call TRBD1 (5 bases). The CDR3 loop spans 14 amino acids. The V gene lost 7 bases and the J gene lost 5 bases, with 15 bases spanning the gap. Looked up from germline, CDR1 is SGHTA and CDR2 is FQGNSA. CDR3 amino acids: CASTGGAGDQPQHF. Written as DNA, the CDR3 is TGTGCCAGCACCGGCGGGGCCGGGGATCAGCCCCAGCATTTT. Full variable domain (missing parts from reference TRBV7-2 and TRBJ1-5): GAGVSQSPSNKVTEKGKDVELRCDPISGHTALYWYRQSLGQGLEFLIYFQGNSAPDKSGLPSDRFSAERTGGSVSTLTIQRTQQEDSAVYLCASTGGAGDQPQHFGDGTRLSIL.